This T cell receptor beta chain emerged from a study of vaccination and CD4 T cells after COVID-19. On the study more broadly: Convalescents were six males and four females, two of them Hispanic. Samples were taken after vaccination, a median of approximately 73 days after dose two, with a range of 14 to 241.

The CDR3 loop spans 16 amino acids. From germline, CDR1 is LGHNA and CDR2 YNFKEQ. J was trimmed by 0 bases and V by 0 bases; bases with no gene match: 2. The treatment is: approximately nine-day PBMC culture with coronavirus spike peptide pools or control peptides (ViraFEST assay). From the unexposed donor, CD4+ T cells were collected ahead of the COVID-19 pandemic (2011-2018). The assay that was used to sequence DNA from cultured CD4+ T cells was the Oncomine TCR Beta short-read assay. MiXCR, applied by TCRdb to the PCR reads, yields one record per CDR3 protein. Among approximately 3,000 distinct CDR3 sequences listed, 24% were seen once. In regard to this clonotype: Antigen specificity is unknown.

Sequencing was carried out using CD4+ T cells from blood, cultured in vitro. The V and J genes are TRBV4-2 and TRBJ2-7; 10 bases align to TRBD2. This clonotype was obtained from a human donor in good health. CDR3: CASSQEASGSSYEQYF. CDR3 nucleotide sequence: TGTGCCAGCAGCCAAGAAGCTAGCGGGAGCTCCTACGAGCAGTACTTC.